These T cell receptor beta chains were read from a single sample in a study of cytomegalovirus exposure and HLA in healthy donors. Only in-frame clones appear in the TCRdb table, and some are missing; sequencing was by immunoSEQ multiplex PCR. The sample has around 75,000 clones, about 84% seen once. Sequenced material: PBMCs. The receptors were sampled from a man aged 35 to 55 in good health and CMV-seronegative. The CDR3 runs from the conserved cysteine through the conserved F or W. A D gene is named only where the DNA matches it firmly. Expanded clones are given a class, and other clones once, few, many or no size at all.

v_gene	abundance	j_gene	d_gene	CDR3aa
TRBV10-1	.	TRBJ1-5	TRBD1	CASSGQGNQPQHF
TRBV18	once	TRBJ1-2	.	CATFSEGYPF
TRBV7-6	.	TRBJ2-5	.	CASSSGNQETQYF
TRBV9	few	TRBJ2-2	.	CASSQTTNTGELFF
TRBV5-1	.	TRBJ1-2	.	CASSLALQTTNYGYTF
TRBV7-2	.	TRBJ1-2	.	CASSLGLGEGIYGYTF
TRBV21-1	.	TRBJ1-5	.	CASSKVLFGDRQGPQPQHF
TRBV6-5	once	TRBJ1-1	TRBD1	CASSYLGQGNTEAFF
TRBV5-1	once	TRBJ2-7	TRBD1	CASSLGQESYEQYF
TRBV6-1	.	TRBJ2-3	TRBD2	CASSETDYYSGDTDTQYF
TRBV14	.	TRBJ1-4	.	CASSLQGHNEKLFF
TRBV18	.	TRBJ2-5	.	CASSPKPRDTEETQYF
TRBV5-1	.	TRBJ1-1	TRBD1	CASSSGQGAANTEAFF
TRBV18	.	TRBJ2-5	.	CASSTTDDRAQATQYF